Described below is a single T cell receptor (beta chain) sequence and its context. Clones were read by immunoSEQ multiplex PCR, and TCRdb kept only the in-frame ones, dropping some. The sample contains about 170,000 clones, roughly 87% of which appear only once. V was pared by 3 bases and J by 5 bases, with 19 bases between. Germline V CDR1 and CDR2: SQVTM, ANQGSEA. The CDR3 spans 15 residues. This record belongs to a study of T cell responses to AZD1222 COVID-19 vaccine. The source is an adult who received the AZD1222 COVID-19 vaccine. This sample comprised peripheral blood, obtained 28 days after the second AZD1222 dose. The rearrangement joins TRBV29-1 to TRBJ1-1, with D perhaps matching TRBD1 (5 bases). The CDR3 region is CSVDRGHGAWTEAFF. Written as DNA, the CDR3 is TGCAGCGTTGATAGGGGCCATGGAGCATGGACTGAAGCTTTCTTT. The full variable domain, completed using reference TRBV29-1 and TRBJ1-1, is SAVISQKPSRDICQRGTSLTIQCQVDSQVTMMFWYRQQPGQSLTLIATANQGSEATYESGFVIDKFPISRPNLTFSTLTVSNMSPEDSSIYLCSVDRGHGAWTEAFFGQGTRLTVV.